Following are 17 T cell receptor beta chains from one sample sequenced in a study of vaccination effects on CD4 cells after COVID-19. The antigens these receptors bind are not known. After expansion with viral peptide pools in the ViraFEST assay, antigen-specific CD4+ T cells were sequenced. Isolating CD4+ T cells followed approximately 10 days of culture. Every participant took two doses of the BNT162b2 or mRNA-1273 vaccine. Only in-frame clones appear in the TCRdb table, and some are missing; sequencing was by immunoSEQ multiplex PCR. The table shows some 68,000 clones, with 75% to 85% occurring only once. The source material was CD4+ T cells from PBMCs cultured with HCoV-229E spike peptides, sampled after COVID-19 vaccination. The receptor set was obtained from a human donor who received a COVID-19 vaccine.

The gene calls are TRBV6-5 and TRBJ2-7, with D possibly being TRBD1 (5 bases). Germline loops: CDR1 MNHEY, CDR2 SVGAGI. The CDR3 loop spans 14 amino acids. V was cut by 8 bases and J by 2 bases, with 16 bases left in between. For the CDR3, the DNA is TGTGCCAGCCCAGCCCAGGACACCACCTACGAGCAGTACGTC. Its translation is CASPAQDTTYEQYV.

This chain connects TRBV3-1 (or the pseudogene TRBV3-2) to TRBJ1-1, with D possibly TRBD1 on 5 matching bases. The V end was cut by 5 bases, the J end by 0 bases, with 13 bases between. The germline V gene has CDR1 LGHDT and CDR2 YNNKEL (reference sequence). This CDR3 is 15 amino acids long. CDR3 sequence: CASSYSTEMNTEAFF. CDR3 in DNA: TGTGCCAGCAGCTACTCGACAGAGATGAACACTGAAGCTTTCTTT.

CDR3 amino acids: CASSSPGGDVEKLFF. The CDR3 nucleotides are TGTGCCAGCAGCTCCCCAGGGGGCGATGTTGAAAAACTGTTTTTT. The chain joins TRBV5-4 to TRBJ1-4; TRBD1 agrees at 8 bases. Germline V lookup: CDR1 SGHNT, CDR2 YYREEE (reference sequence). CDR3 length equals 15 residues. The J segment lost 7 bases and the V segment lost 3 bases, leaving 8 bases of the junction unmatched. Using reference TRBV5-4 and TRBJ1-4 for the parts outside the CDR3, the full variable domain is ETGVTQSPTHLIKTRGQQVTLRCSSQSGHNTVSWYQQALGQGPQFIFQYYREEENGRGNFPPRFSGLQFPNYSSELNVNALELDDSALYLCASSSPGGDVEKLFFGSGTQLSVL.

This chain links TRBV27 with TRBJ1-2, with 7 bases aligning to TRBD1. V was clipped by 5 bases and J by 7 bases; unmatched bases: 10. The CDR3 consists of 14 residues. The germline CDR1 and CDR2 sequences are MNHEY and SMNVEV (reference sequence). For the CDR3, the DNA is TGTGCCAGCAGTCGGGACAGCCATAGCGGTGGCTACACCTTC. Its protein product is CASSRDSHSGGYTF.

The V gene is TRBV4-1, the J gene TRBJ1-1; D ambiguous. The V gene's germline CDR1 is MGHRA and CDR2 YSYEKL. The V gene lost 3 bases and the J gene lost 3 bases, with 14 bases spanning the gap. The CDR3 spans 15 residues. The chain's CDR3 is CASSHPGPIYTEAFF. The CDR3 nucleotides are TGCGCCAGCAGCCATCCCGGACCGATATACACTGAAGCTTTCTTT.

The chain is built from TRBV27 and TRBJ1-1, with a possible D match to TRBD1 (5 bases). The germline V gene encodes CDR1 MNHEY and CDR2 SMNVEV (reference sequence). V was shortened by 6 bases and J by 3 bases, with 17 bases between the two germline ends. This CDR3 contains 15 residues. As DNA, the CDR3 is TGTGCCAGCAGAAGTCCTGGGGCCATTGACACTGAAGCTTTCTTT. Protein product: CASRSPGAIDTEAFF.

The chain couples TRBV7-2 to TRBJ1-3; D might be TRBD1 (5 bases). There are 15 residues in the CDR3. Trimming pared 5 bases from V and 6 bases from J, leaving 17 bases between. Germline CDR1 reads SGHTA; CDR2 reads FQGNSA. As DNA, the CDR3 is TGTGCCAGCAGCCCAGTGCACGGGGCGGCAAACACCATATATTTT. Protein: CASSPVHGAANTIYF.

The chain couples TRBV29-1 to TRBJ1-2, with D unresolved. The CDR3 runs 12 residues. CDR1 and CDR2 (germline): SQVTM, ANQGSEA. Trimming cost V 4 bases and J 10 bases, with 16 bases left between them. This chain's CDR3 is CSVGPGFSNYTF. The CDR3 DNA sequence: TGCAGCGTTGGTCCGGGGTTTAGTAACTACACCTTC.

The chain recombines TRBV28 with TRBJ1-2; D is unclear. Between the trimmed V and J ends, which lost 8 bases and 8 bases, there was a span of 15 bases. The CDR3 runs to 12 residues. Germline CDR1 reads MDHEN; CDR2 reads SYDVKM. The CDR3: CASGIYRRGYTF. CDR3 bases: TGTGCCAGCGGAATCTATCGGAGAGGCTACACCTTC.

This chain joins TRBV7-7 and TRBJ2-6; D unclear. Germline-derived CDR1 and CDR2 are SSHAT and FNYEAQ (reference sequence). Trimming removed 5 bases at V and 1 base at J, with 9 bases between. The length of the CDR3 is 15 residues. The CDR3 region is CASSPPRSGANVLTF. In nucleotides, the CDR3 is TGTGCCAGCAGCCCGCCCCGGTCTGGGGCCAACGTCCTGACTTTC.

This clone was detected only a few times. The chain has TRBV5-1 and TRBJ1-2, with unresolved D. Germline CDR1 reads SGHRS; CDR2 reads YFSETQ. CDR3 length: 13 amino acids. Trimming cost V 6 bases and J 8 bases, with 17 bases left between them. CDR3 in amino acids: CASTSGGSGGYTF. The CDR3 DNA is TGCGCCAGCACCTCGGGCGGTTCGGGGGGCTACACCTTC.

V and J are TRBV2 and TRBJ1-4; D not resolved. Germline V lookup: CDR1 SNHLY, CDR2 FYNNEI. This CDR3 region has 14 residues. Trimming pared 8 bases from V and 3 bases from J, leaving 13 bases between. The chain's CDR3 is CASLRVRANEKLFF. The CDR3 DNA reads TGTGCCAGCTTGAGGGTCCGGGCTAATGAAAAACTGTTTTTT.

The V gene is TRBV9, the J gene TRBJ1-3; D unclear. V gave up 3 bases and J gave up 0 bases, with 10 bases separating them. CDR3 size: 15 residues. Germline V gene sequence: CDR1 SGDLS, CDR2 YYNGEE. CDR3 region: CASSGSTGSGNTIYF. The CDR3, as DNA: TGTGCCAGCAGCGGCTCAACCGGCTCTGGAAACACCATATATTTT.

Comment on this clone: The identical CDR3 is also encoded by other nucleotide sequences in the sample. V usage is TRBV5-1 and J usage is TRBJ1-6; D remains unclear. Germline V gene sequence: CDR1 SGHRS, CDR2 YFSETQ. Trimming pared 0 bases from V and 6 bases from J, leaving 10 bases between. This CDR3 is 15 amino acids long. The CDR3, as DNA: TGCGCCAGCAGCTTGGTCGGCGATCGTAATTCACCCCTCCACTTT. Translated: CASSLVGDRNSPLHF.

The V and J genes are TRBV13 and TRBJ1-6; 7 nucleotides match TRBD1. CDR1 is PRHDT, CDR2 FYEKMQ, per germline (reference sequence). This CDR3 is built from 14 residues. V dropped 5 bases and J dropped 8; count of bases not matched to a gene: 6. CDR3 DNA sequence: TGTGCCAGCAGCCCCGACAGGGCGGATTCACCCCTCCACTTT. Protein sequence: CASSPDRADSPLHF.

The chain recombines TRBV9 with TRBJ2-5, with D maybe TRBD1 (7 bases). The ends were cut back, 0 bases at V and 2 bases at J, with 20 bases in the middle. CDR1 is SGDLS, CDR2 YYNGEE, per germline. CDR3 length: 18 residues. CDR3 bases: TGTGCCAGCAGCGTAGGGGCCAGGGGGAGGCTGGGACAAGAGACCCAGTACTTC. It specifies CASSVGARGRLGQETQYF.

The chain joins TRBV19 to TRBJ2-5; D not resolved. Trimming took 7 bases from V and 3 from J, leaving 18 bases between them. The germline gives CDR1 LNHDA, CDR2 SQIVND (reference sequence). CDR3 length: 15 residues. Here the CDR3 reads CASKWSRNKEETQYF. The CDR3 DNA reads TGTGCCAGTAAATGGTCTAGGAATAAGGAAGAGACCCAGTACTTC.